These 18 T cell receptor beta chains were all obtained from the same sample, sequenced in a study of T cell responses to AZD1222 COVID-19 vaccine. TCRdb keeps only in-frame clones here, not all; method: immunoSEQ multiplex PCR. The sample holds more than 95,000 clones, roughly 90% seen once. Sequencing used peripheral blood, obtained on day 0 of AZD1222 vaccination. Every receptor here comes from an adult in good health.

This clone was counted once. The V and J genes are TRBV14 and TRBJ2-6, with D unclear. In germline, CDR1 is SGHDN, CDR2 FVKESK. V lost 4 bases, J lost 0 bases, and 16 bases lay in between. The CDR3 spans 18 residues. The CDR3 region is CASSRRVKTLSGANVLTF. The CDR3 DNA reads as TGTGCCAGCAGCCGAAGGGTTAAGACTCTCTCTGGGGCCAACGTCCTGACTTTC.

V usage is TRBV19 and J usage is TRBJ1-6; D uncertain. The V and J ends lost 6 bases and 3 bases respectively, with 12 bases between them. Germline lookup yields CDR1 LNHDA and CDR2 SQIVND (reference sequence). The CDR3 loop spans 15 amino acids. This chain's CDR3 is CASRGHTNYNSPLHF. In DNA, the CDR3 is TGTGCCAGTAGGGGCCACACCAACTATAATTCACCCCTCCACTTT.

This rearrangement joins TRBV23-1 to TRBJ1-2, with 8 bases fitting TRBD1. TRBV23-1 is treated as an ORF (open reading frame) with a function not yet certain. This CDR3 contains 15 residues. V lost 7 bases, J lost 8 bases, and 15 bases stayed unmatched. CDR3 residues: CASTRTGSGYRGYTF. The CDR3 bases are TGCGCCAGCACGAGGACAGGGTCAGGATATCGGGGCTACACCTTC.

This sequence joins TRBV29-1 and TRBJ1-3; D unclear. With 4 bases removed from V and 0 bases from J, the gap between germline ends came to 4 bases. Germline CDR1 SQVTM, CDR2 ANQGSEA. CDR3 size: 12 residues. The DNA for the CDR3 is TGCAGCGTTGCGCGCTCTGGAAACACCATATATTTT. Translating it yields CSVARSGNTIYF.

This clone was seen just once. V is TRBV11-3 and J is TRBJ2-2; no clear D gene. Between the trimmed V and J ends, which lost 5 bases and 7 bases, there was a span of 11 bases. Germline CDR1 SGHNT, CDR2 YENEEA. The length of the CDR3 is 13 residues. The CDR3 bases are TGTGCCAGCAGCCTTTCACGAGGCGGGGAGCTGTTTTTT. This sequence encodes CASSLSRGGELFF. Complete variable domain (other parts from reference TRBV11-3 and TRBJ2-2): EAGVVQSPRYKIIEKKQPVAFWCNPISGHNTLYWYLQNLGQGPELLIRYENEEAVDDSQLPKDRFSAERLKGVDSTLKIQPAELGDSAVYLCASSLSRGGELFFGEGSRLTVL.

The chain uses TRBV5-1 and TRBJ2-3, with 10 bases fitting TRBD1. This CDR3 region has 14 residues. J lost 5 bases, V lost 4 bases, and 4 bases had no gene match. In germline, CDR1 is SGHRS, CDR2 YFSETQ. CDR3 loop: CASSKDRGEDTQYF. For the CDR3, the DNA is TGCGCCAGCAGCAAGGACAGGGGGGAAGATACGCAGTATTTT.

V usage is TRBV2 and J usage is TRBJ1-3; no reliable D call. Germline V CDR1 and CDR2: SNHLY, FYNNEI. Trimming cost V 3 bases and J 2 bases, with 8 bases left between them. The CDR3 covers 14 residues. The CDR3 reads CASSDGPAGNTIYF. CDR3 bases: TGTGCCAGCAGTGATGGGCCCGCTGGAAACACCATATATTTT.

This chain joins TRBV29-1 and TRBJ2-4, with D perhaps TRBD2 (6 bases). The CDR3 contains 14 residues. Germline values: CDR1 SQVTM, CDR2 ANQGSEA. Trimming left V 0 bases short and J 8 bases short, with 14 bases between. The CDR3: CSVEDLGSRDIQYF. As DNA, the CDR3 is TGCAGCGTTGAAGATCTCGGGAGCAGGGACATTCAGTACTTC.

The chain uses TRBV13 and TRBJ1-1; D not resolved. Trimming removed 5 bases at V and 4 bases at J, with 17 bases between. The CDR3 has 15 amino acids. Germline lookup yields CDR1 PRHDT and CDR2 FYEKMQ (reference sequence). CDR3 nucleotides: TGTGCCAGCAGCCAGACCCAATCTTCGGGCACTGAAGCTTTCTTT. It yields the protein CASSQTQSSGTEAFF.

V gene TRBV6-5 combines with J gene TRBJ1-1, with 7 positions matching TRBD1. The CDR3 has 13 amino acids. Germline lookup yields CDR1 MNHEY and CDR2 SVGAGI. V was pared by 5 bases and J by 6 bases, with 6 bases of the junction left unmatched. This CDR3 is CASSTPGTAEAFF. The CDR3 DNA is TGTGCCAGCAGTACCCCCGGGACAGCTGAAGCTTTCTTT.

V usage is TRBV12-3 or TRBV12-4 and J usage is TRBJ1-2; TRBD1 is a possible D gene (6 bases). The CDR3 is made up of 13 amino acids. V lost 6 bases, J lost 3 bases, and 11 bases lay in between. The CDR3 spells CASSKQGDYGYTF. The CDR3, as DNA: TGTGCCAGCAGCAAACAGGGTGACTATGGCTACACCTTC.

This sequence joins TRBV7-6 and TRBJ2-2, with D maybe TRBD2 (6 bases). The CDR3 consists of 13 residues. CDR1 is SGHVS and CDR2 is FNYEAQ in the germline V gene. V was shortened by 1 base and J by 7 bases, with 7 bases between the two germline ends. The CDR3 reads CASSLGGVGELFF. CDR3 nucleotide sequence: TGTGCCAGCAGCTTAGGCGGGGTCGGGGAGCTGTTTTTT. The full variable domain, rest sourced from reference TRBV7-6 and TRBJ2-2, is GAGVSQSPRYKVTKRGQDVALRCDPISGHVSLYWYRQALGQGPEFLTYFNYEAQQDKSGLPNDRFSAERPEGSISTLTIQRTEQRDSAMYRCASSLGGVGELFFGEGSRLTVL.

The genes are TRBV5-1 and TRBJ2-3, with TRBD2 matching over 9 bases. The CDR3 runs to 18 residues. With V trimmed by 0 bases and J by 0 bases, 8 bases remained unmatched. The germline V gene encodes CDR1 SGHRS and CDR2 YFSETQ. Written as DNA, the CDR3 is TGCGCCAGCAGCTTGGGTCTAGCGGGGACGTACAGCACAGATACGCAGTATTTT. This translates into CASSLGLAGTYSTDTQYF.

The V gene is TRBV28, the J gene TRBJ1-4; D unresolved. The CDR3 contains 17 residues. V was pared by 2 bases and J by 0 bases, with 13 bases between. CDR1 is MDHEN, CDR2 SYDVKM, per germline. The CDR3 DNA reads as TGTGCCAGCAGTTTAGGCTTGGAGTTGGCAACTAATGAAAAACTGTTTTTT. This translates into CASSLGLELATNEKLFF.

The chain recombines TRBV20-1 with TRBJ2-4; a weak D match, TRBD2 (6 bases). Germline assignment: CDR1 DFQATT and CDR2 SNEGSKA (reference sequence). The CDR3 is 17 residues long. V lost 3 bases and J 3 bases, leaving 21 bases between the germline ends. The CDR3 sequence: CSASRASGGSGKNIQYF. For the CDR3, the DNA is TGCAGTGCTAGTCGTGCTAGTGGGGGGTCGGGCAAAAACATTCAGTACTTC.

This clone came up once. In nucleotides, the CDR3 is TGTGCCAGCAGCCAATCTTTAGCGACAGGGGGTCGTGGTGAAAAACTGTTTTTT. Translation gives CASSQSLATGGRGEKLFF. The rearrangement links TRBV14 to TRBJ1-4; 9 bases agree with TRBD1. This CDR3 contains 18 residues. Per the germline V gene, CDR1 is SGHDN and CDR2 is FVKESK. The V segment lost 2 bases and the J segment 7 bases; nucleotides outside the gene matches: 14.

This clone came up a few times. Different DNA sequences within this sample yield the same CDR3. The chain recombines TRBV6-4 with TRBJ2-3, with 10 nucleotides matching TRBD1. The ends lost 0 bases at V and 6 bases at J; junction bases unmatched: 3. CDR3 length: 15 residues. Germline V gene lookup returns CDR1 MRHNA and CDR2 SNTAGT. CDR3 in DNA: TGTGCCAGCAGTGACTCGACAGGGGGCGCGGATACGCAGTATTTT. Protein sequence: CASSDSTGGADTQYF.

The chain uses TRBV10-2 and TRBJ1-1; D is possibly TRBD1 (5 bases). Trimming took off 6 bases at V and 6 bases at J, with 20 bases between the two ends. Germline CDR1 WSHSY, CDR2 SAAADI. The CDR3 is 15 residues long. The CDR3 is CASSPRVAGKAEAFF. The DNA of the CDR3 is TGCGCCAGCAGCCCCAGGGTAGCCGGGAAGGCTGAAGCTTTCTTT.